Below, 10 T cell receptor beta chains from the same sample are listed, as sequenced in a study of T-cell reconstitution after alpha-beta-depleted transplantation in children. This sample's TCRbeta library carried unique molecular identifier barcodes. MiXCR, run by TCRdb on the PCR reads, gives a single entry per CDR3 protein. The repertoire has approximately 520,000 distinct CDR3 sequences, roughly 10% of them found once; the top ten carry about 15%. The input for sequencing was PBMCs, mostly from graft donor cells, taken 180 days after TCRalphabeta/CD19-depleted stem cell transplant. The source of these receptors is a female patient aged 2-15 years who had a stem cell transplant for aplastic anemia, so the T cells may come from the graft donor.

The rearrangement uses TRBV25-1 and TRBJ1-4; D gene ambiguous. The CDR3 has 14 amino acids. Germline CDR1 and CDR2: MGHDK and SYGVNS. The V end lost 1 base, the J end lost 3 bases, and 6 bases lay between the germline ends. The CDR3 is CASSELDPNEKLFF. In DNA form, the CDR3 reads TGTGCCAGCAGTGAATTGGATCCTAATGAAAAACTGTTTTTT.

This chain uses TRBV20-1 with TRBJ1-5; D is undetermined. V shed 6 bases and J shed 4 bases, with 13 bases lying between them. CDR1 is DFQATT, CDR2 SNEGSKA, per germline (reference sequence). CDR3 length: 13 amino acids. CDR3 sequence: CSAITAPNQPQHF. CDR3 DNA: TGCAGTGCCATAACGGCGCCTAATCAGCCCCAGCATTTT.

This clonotype was picked up a small number of times. The chain employs TRBV20-1 and TRBJ2-2; D is perhaps TRBD1 or TRBD2 (5 bases each). The length of the CDR3 is 14 residues. V was shortened by 6 bases and J by 2 bases, with 13 bases between the two germline ends. CDR1 DFQATT and CDR2 SNEGSKA come from the germline V gene (reference sequence). The CDR3 nucleotides are TGCAGTGCCAGCAGAGGGGCCAACACCGGGGAGCTGTTTTTT. Residues: CSASRGANTGELFF.

This clonotype was recorded at least ten times. The chain combines TRBV7-2 with TRBJ2-7; no clear D gene. The ends were cut back, 5 bases at V and 4 bases at J, with 15 bases in the middle. The length of the CDR3 is 14 residues. Germline loops: CDR1 SGHTA, CDR2 FQGNSA. The DNA for the CDR3 is TGTGCCAGCAGCCCCCGGGCTATCGCGTACGAGCAGTACTTC. This gives the protein CASSPRAIAYEQYF.

The rearrangement uses TRBV5-1 and TRBJ1-1; TRBD1 is a possible D gene (5 bases). CDR3 length: 14 amino acids. V shed 6 bases and J shed 7 bases, with 19 bases lying between them. Germline CDR1 and CDR2: SGHRS and YFSETQ. CDR3 protein: CASTWGRAGSEAFF. CDR3 coding DNA: TGCGCCAGCACCTGGGGCAGGGCTGGTAGTGAAGCTTTCTTT.

This clonotype was detected only a few times. The chain combines TRBV5-1 with TRBJ2-1; 7 positions agree with TRBD2. The CDR3 has 15 residues. Germline V gives CDR1 SGHRS, CDR2 YFSETQ. J was trimmed by 4 bases and V by 7 bases; bases with no gene match: 11. The CDR3, as DNA: TGCGCCAGCCGCTCGAGCACTAGCGTATACAATGAGCAGTTCTTC. The encoded protein is CASRSSTSVYNEQFF.

V is TRBV6-5 and J is TRBJ2-5; 10 positions match TRBD2. CDR1 and CDR2 (germline): MNHEY, SVGAGI. The CDR3 is 16 residues long. J lost 7 bases, V lost 2 bases, and 10 bases had no gene match. CDR3 coding DNA: TGTGCCAGCAGTTACGGCACGCCTAGCGGGAGTGGGACCCAGTACTTC. Translation: CASSYGTPSGSGTQYF.

Remarks on this clonotype: Compared with germline, one end of the junction differs, possibly owing to a read error. The genes are TRBV7-9 and TRBJ1-5, with TRBD1 matching 11 bases. Germline V gives CDR1 SEHNR, CDR2 FQNEAQ (reference sequence). This CDR3 has 16 residues. The CDR3 is CAGSRGTGGVNQPQHF. For the CDR3, the DNA is TGTGCCGGCAGCCGAGGGACAGGGGGGGTCAATCAGCCCCAGCATTTT.

This clonotype came up many times. CDR3 sequence: CASSQGGRTEAFF. As DNA, the CDR3 is TGTGCCAGCAGCCAAGGGGGTCGCACTGAAGCTTTCTTT. The gene calls are TRBV14 and TRBJ1-1; D gene ambiguous. The V gene lost 1 base and the J gene lost 4 bases, with 7 bases spanning the gap. Germline lookup yields CDR1 SGHDN and CDR2 FVKESK. The CDR3 length is 13 residues.

V gene TRBV20-1 combines with J gene TRBJ2-7; possible D gene TRBD1, 6 bases. The length of the CDR3 is 13 residues. Germline lookup yields CDR1 DFQATT and CDR2 SNEGSKA (reference sequence). Trimming pared 5 bases from V and 1 base from J, leaving 12 bases between. In DNA form, the CDR3 reads TGCAGTGCTCTCCAGACAGGTTCCTACGAGCAGTACGTC. Its translation: CSALQTGSYEQYV.